The present T cell receptor (beta chain) was sequenced within a study of identifying expanded T cells in peripheral blood. TCRdb keeps only in-frame clones here, not all; method: immunoSEQ multiplex PCR. Here the sample spans 90,000 to 100,000 clones, around 90% being singletons. Germline assignment: CDR1 LNHDA and CDR2 SQIVND (reference sequence). This CDR3 has 21 amino acids. Trimming cost V 6 bases and J 0 bases; bases outside gene matches: 21. General observations from the study: Across healthy donors, higher total template counts meant significantly greater approximately two-week count variance. Differentially abundant clones: roughly 1.3 between replicates, 16.4 at roughly 13 days, less than 20 at four.

During the collection period, no donor immune events like infections were recorded. As to this clone: The antigen remains unidentified.

The source of this sequence is a person between 18 and 69 years old in good health. The sample comprised blood. The chain combines TRBV19 with TRBJ2-4; the match to TRBD1 covers 9 bases. CDR3 DNA: TGTGCCAGTAGCTTAAGAACCCCGCGGACAGGGGTCGATCTAGCCAAAAACATTCAGTACTTC. It translates to CASSLRTPRTGVDLAKNIQYF.